The rows below give T cell receptor beta chains drawn from one sample of a study of blood T cells in healthy people across ages. TCRdb re-derived calls from the 5' RACE reads in MiXCR, one entry per CDR3 protein. The sample contains more than 800,000 distinct CDR3 sequences, more than 40% of which appear only once. Sample: blood. The receptors were gathered from a woman between 55 and 75 years old in good health. Each CDR3 is given with its conserved first and last residue. A D gene is named only where the DNA matches it firmly. A clone size is listed for some rows: how often the clone was seen (once, few, many), or a class if it is expanded.

TRBV7-9	-	-	TRBJ2-3	CASISGASTDTQYF	TGTGCCAGCATCTCCGGGGCGTCCACAGATACGCAGTATTTT
TRBV7-6	-	-	TRBJ2-5	CASSLGLGAYETQYF	TGTGCCAGCAGCTTAGGGCTAGGGGCGTACGAGACCCAGTACTTC
TRBV2	-	once	TRBJ2-2	CASSGQGPTGELFF	TGTGCCAGCAGTGGGCAGGGCCCCACCGGGGAGCTGTTTTTT
TRBV7-9	TRBD2	-	TRBJ2-7	CASSLSGSVYEQYF	TGTGCCAGCAGCCTAAGCGGGAGTGTCTACGAGCAGTACTTC
TRBV2	-	-	TRBJ2-1	CASSESVQIYNEQFF	TGTGCCAGCAGTGAAAGCGTCCAAATATACAATGAGCAGTTCTTC
TRBV12-3/TRBV12-4	TRBD1	-	TRBJ1-2	CASSLEDRGATF	TGTGCCAGCAGTTTAGAGGACAGGGGAGCCACCTTC
TRBV3-1	-	few	TRBJ2-1	CASSQGAGDNEQFF	TGTGCCAGCAGCCAAGGGGCAGGGGATAATGAGCAGTTCTTC
TRBV20-1	TRBD2	-	TRBJ2-7	CSARDPASGEIYEQYF	TGCAGTGCTAGAGATCCGGCTAGCGGAGAGATCTACGAGCAGTACTTC
TRBV2	TRBD1	-	TRBJ1-5	CASSELSGGSQPQHF	TGTGCCAGCAGTGAATTGTCAGGGGGCTCTCAGCCCCAGCATTTT
TRBV4-1	TRBD1	-	TRBJ2-5	CAGSHGPGGNQETQYF	TGCGCCGGCAGCCATGGCCCAGGGGGTAACCAAGAGACCCAGTACTTC
TRBV24-1	TRBD2	-	TRBJ2-3	CATSASGRAHTQYF	TGTGCCACCAGTGCGAGCGGGAGGGCACATACGCAGTATTTT
TRBV14	-	-	TRBJ1-6	CASSRRINSPLHF	TGTGCCAGCAGCCGACGAATTAATTCACCCCTCCACTTT
TRBV6-5	-	-	TRBJ2-5	CASSRGTRPQETQYF	TGTGCCAGCAGCCGAGGGACCAGACCGCAGGAGACCCAGTACTTC
TRBV24-1	-	-	TRBJ2-3	CATSVVGPGVSTQYF	TGTGCCACCAGTGTCGTAGGTCCCGGGGTTTCGACGCAGTATTTT
TRBV15	-	-	TRBJ1-2	CATSRFQDRLGGYTF	TGTGCCACCAGCAGATTTCAAGACAGGTTGGGAGGCTACACCTTC
TRBV6-1	TRBD1	-	TRBJ2-4	CASQGQVLRAKNIQYF	TGTGCCAGCCAGGGACAGGTCCTCCGAGCCAAAAACATTCAGTACTTC
TRBV7-9	-	-	TRBJ2-7	CASSFAHSYEQYF	TGTGCCAGCAGCTTTGCTCACTCCTACGAGCAGTACTTC
TRBV27	-	-	TRBJ1-6	CASRVGSLGSPLHF	TGTGCCAGCAGAGTCGGGTCTTTGGGTTCACCCCTCCACTTT
TRBV21-1	-	-	TRBJ2-5	CASSKRVQLQETQYF	TGTGCCAGCAGCAAAAGGGTCCAGCTCCAAGAGACCCAGTACTTC
TRBV20-1	TRBD2	once	TRBJ2-1	CSAITSGSSYNEQFF	TGCAGTGCGATTACTAGCGGGAGCTCCTACAATGAGCAGTTCTTC
TRBV12-3/TRBV12-4	TRBD2	-	TRBJ2-1	CASSFYLAGGSEQFF	TGTGCCAGCAGTTTTTATTTAGCGGGAGGGAGTGAGCAGTTCTTC
TRBV29-1	TRBD2	-	TRBJ2-3	CSVSGRNTDTQYF	TGCAGCGTTAGCGGGAGGAACACAGATACGCAGTATTTT
TRBV20-1	TRBD2	many	TRBJ2-5	CSANPLTGRAGETQYF	TGCAGTGCTAATCCCTTAACCGGGAGGGCGGGAGAGACCCAGTACTTC
TRBV27	-	few	TRBJ2-7	CASSSRQRGAGQSYEQYF	TGTGCCAGCAGCTCCAGGCAACGCGGAGCGGGACAGTCCTACGAGCAGTACTTC
TRBV20-1	-	-	TRBJ2-7	CSALATAGGYEQYF	TGCAGTGCTCTCGCTACCGCAGGGGGGTACGAGCAGTACTTC
TRBV20-1	-	many	TRBJ2-7	CSARSGRSLYEQYF	TGCAGTGCTAGATCAGGGAGATCTCTCTACGAGCAGTACTTC
TRBV15	TRBD1	-	TRBJ2-4	CATSRFRGPLYEQYF	TGTGCCACCAGCAGGTTTAGGGGGCCTTTATATGAGCAGTACTTC
TRBV2	-	-	TRBJ2-7	CASRMGTSYEQYF	TGTGCCAGCAGGATGGGCACTTCCTACGAGCAGTACTTC
TRBV6-5	-	-	TRBJ2-1	CASSYSTLYNEQFF	TGTGCCAGCAGTTACTCGACCCTATACAATGAGCAGTTCTTC
TRBV15	TRBD2	-	TRBJ2-7	CATRGSGRSYNEQYF	TGTGCCACCCGCGGGAGCGGGAGATCCTACAATGAGCAGTACTTC
TRBV29-1	-	-	TRBJ1-2	CSVDRGQNAYGYTF	TGCAGCGTTGATCGGGGACAAAACGCCTATGGCTACACCTTC
TRBV20-1	TRBD2	-	TRBJ2-7	CSARASGRYEQYF	TGCAGTGCCAGGGCTAGCGGGAGGTACGAGCAGTACTTC
TRBV21-1	-	-	TRBJ2-1	CASSKEGGLAGRPHGNEQFF	TGTGCCAGCAGCAAAGAGGGGGGACTAGCGGGAAGACCTCATGGCAATGAGCAGTTCTTC